This paragraph reports one T cell receptor (beta chain). The antigen is undetermined. This entry is derived from a study of cytomegalovirus exposure and HLA in healthy donors. Study details: Out of 398 genotyped donors, approximately 84% belonged to the Caucasian-associated ancestry cluster.

The ends were cut back, 9 bases at V and 4 bases at J, with 19 bases in the middle. The CDR3 is 15 amino acids. Germline V gene sequence: CDR1 MNHEY, CDR2 SMNVEV (reference sequence). Vbeta (60) and Jbeta (13) primers were used in the PCR. Sequenced by immunoSEQ multiplex PCR; TCRdb stores in-frame clones only, minus some. The sample has approximately 140,000 clones, 70% to 80% seen once. Study results and limitations: Per a later analysis, HLA-associated TCR beta chains showed more clonal expansion than other, equally common TCR beta chains. CMV serostatus was the sole immune exposure data available.

This chain joins TRBV27 and TRBJ2-1, with TRBD1 as a possible D gene (5 bases). Material for sequencing was PBMCs. This receptor was obtained from a woman between 45 and 65 years old in good health and CMV-seropositive. CDR3 loop: CASTLSGKGYNEQFF. The CDR3 coding sequence is TGTGCCAGTACCTTATCGGGTAAGGGGTACAATGAGCAGTTCTTC.